A selection of T cell receptor beta chains follows, all from one sample in a study of T cell repertoires in cytomegalovirus infection. TCRdb recomputed calls from the reads with MiXCR, one row per CDR3 protein. The sample includes approximately 550,000 distinct CDR3 sequences, about 15% of them seen just once. What was sequenced was CD8+ T cells from PBMCs. These receptor sequences come from a human donor in good health (CMV status not recorded). Some clones in this sample may be carry-over from other donors' samples. CDR3s include the opening cysteine and the closing phenylalanine or tryptophan. The D gene is left open where the match is weak. Expanded clones get a size class; other rows say once, few or many, or leave the size out.

V	D	J	size	CDR3	DNA
TRBV20-1	TRBD2	TRBJ2-7	many	CSARESGGSYEQYF	TGCAGTGCTAGGGAAAGCGGGGGATCCTACGAGCAGTACTTC
TRBV7-8	-	TRBJ2-4	many	CASSLYPGPGQNIQYF	TGTGCCAGCAGCTTATATCCAGGGCCGGGTCAAAACATTCAGTACTTC
TRBV11-1	TRBD1	TRBJ2-7	few	CASSFPGTGVWEQYF	TGTGCCAGCAGCTTCCCCGGGACAGGGGTTTGGGAGCAGTACTTC
TRBV19	-	TRBJ2-3	-	CASSIRQTTDTQYF	TGTGCCAGTAGTATTAGACAGACCACAGATACGCAGTATTTT
TRBV7-9	TRBD1	TRBJ1-2	many	CASSLSDRAHYGYTF	TGTGCCAGCAGCCTTTCGGACAGGGCCCACTATGGCTACACCTTC
TRBV20-1	-	TRBJ2-1	few	CSARDSLNNEQFF	TGCAGTGCTAGAGATTCACTTAACAATGAGCAGTTCTTC
TRBV7-6	-	TRBJ2-7	many	CASSPSREYEQYF	TGTGCCAGCAGCCCGTCCAGGGAGTACGAGCAGTACTTC
TRBV11-2	TRBD1	TRBJ1-5	many	CASSLARVRGHFGYQPQHF	TGTGCCAGCAGCTTAGCCCGGGTCAGGGGGCATTTCGGCTATCAGCCCCAGCATTTT
TRBV27	-	TRBJ1-1	few	CASSWKGNTEAFF	TGTGCCAGCAGTTGGAAGGGGAACACTGAAGCTTTCTTT
TRBV12-3/TRBV12-4	-	TRBJ2-1	-	CASSPHGRTYNEQFF	TGTGCCAGCAGTCCCCATGGACGGACTTACAATGAGCAGTTCTTC
TRBV7-9	TRBD1	TRBJ2-1	-	CASSPGTGYNEQSF	TGTGCCAGCAGCCCCGGGACAGGATACAATGAGCAGTCCTTC
TRBV7-8	TRBD2	TRBJ2-1	many	CASSPQLAGGFYNEQFF	TGTGCCAGCAGCCCTCAGTTAGCGGGGGGCTTCTACAATGAGCAGTTCTTC
TRBV19	TRBD1	TRBJ2-5	few	CASSIAWGTGIGKQETQYF	TGTGCCAGTAGTATAGCTTGGGGGACAGGAATTGGAAAGCAAGAGACCCAGTACTTC
TRBV5-6	-	TRBJ1-5	few	CASSLEGSNYNQPQHF	TGTGCCAGCAGCTTGGAAGGGTCTAATTACAATCAGCCCCAGCATTTT
TRBV7-9	-	TRBJ1-2	many	CASSSTPLANYGYTF	TGTGCCAGCAGCTCGACTCCTTTAGCTAACTATGGCTACACCTTC
TRBV27	TRBD2	TRBJ2-7	few	CASSPKLASSYEQYF	TGTGCCAGCAGTCCGAAACTAGCGAGCTCCTACGAGCAGTACTTC
TRBV7-6	-	TRBJ1-2	many	CASSPTGTSNYGYTF	TGTGCCAGCAGCCCGACGGGCACTTCTAACTATGGCTACACCTTC
TRBV24-1	TRBD1	TRBJ2-2	few	CATRQGMTGELFF	TGTGCCACCCGACAGGGGATGACCGGGGAGCTGTTTTTT
TRBV15	-	TRBJ2-1	few	CATSRALGVAYNEQFF	TGTGCCACCAGCAGAGCCCTGGGGGTGGCCTACAATGAGCAGTTCTTC
TRBV7-3	TRBD1	TRBJ2-3	-	CASSLGTGVGDTQYF	TGTGCCAGCAGCTTAGGGACAGGGGTGGGGGATACGCAGTATTTT
TRBV7-6	TRBD1	TRBJ2-4	many	CASSARDRAAKNIQYF	TGTGCCAGCAGCGCTCGGGACAGGGCGGCCAAAAACATTCAGTACTTC
TRBV9	TRBD1	TRBJ2-1	-	CASNAGQEYNEQFF	TGTGCCAGCAACGCGGGACAGGAGTACAATGAGCAGTTCTTC
TRBV7-6	-	TRBJ2-1	-	CASSLIGVSSYNEKFF	TGTGCCAGCAGCTTAATAGGCGTGAGCTCCTACAATGAGAAGTTCTTC
TRBV2	TRBD2	TRBJ2-3	-	CASSPGTTYTDTQYF	TGTGCCAGCAGTCCCGGGACTACCTACACAGATACGCAGTATTTT
TRBV10-2	-	TRBJ1-6	few	CASRGGQSYNSPLHF	TGCGCCAGCAGGGGGGGACAATCCTATAATTCACCCCTCCACTTT
TRBV28	-	TRBJ2-6	many	CASSLVLSGANVLTF	TGTGCCAGCAGTTTAGTTCTCTCTGGGGCCAACGTCCTGACTTTC
TRBV27	TRBD1	TRBJ1-1	many	CASSLYGQGGTEAFF	TGTGCCAGCAGTTTATACGGACAGGGAGGGACTGAAGCTTTCTTT
TRBV9	-	TRBJ1-5	-	CASSVSWGADQPQHF	TGTGCCAGCAGCGTTAGTTGGGGGGCAGATCAGCCCCAGCATTTT
TRBV4-1	-	TRBJ2-7	few	CASSQRAGSSYEQYF	TGCGCCAGCAGCCAACGGGCAGGGAGTTCCTACGAGCAGTACTTC
TRBV24-1	-	TRBJ2-1	few	CATSDARRDSLPYNEQFF	TGTGCCACCAGTGATGCCCGCCGGGACTCCTTGCCTTACAATGAGCAGTTCTTC
TRBV5-1	-	TRBJ2-3	-	CASSLAEGDFTDTQYF	TGCGCCAGCAGCTTGGCCGAGGGTGACTTCACAGATACGCAGTATTTT
TRBV29-1	TRBD2	TRBJ2-1	-	CSVPGLAGESYNEQFF	TGCAGCGTGCCGGGCTTGGCGGGGGAATCCTACAATGAGCAGTTCTTC
TRBV7-7	TRBD2	TRBJ2-5	many	CASSFGREMETQYF	TGTGCCAGCAGCTTCGGGAGGGAAATGGAGACCCAGTACTTC
TRBV7-2	TRBD2	TRBJ2-5	many	CASSSLAGGSETQYF	TGTGCCAGCAGCTCACTAGCGGGAGGGTCCGAGACCCAGTACTTC
TRBV7-8	-	TRBJ1-4	-	CASSPWEVFEKLFF	TGTGCAAGCAGCCCTTGGGAGGTGTTCGAAAAACTGTTTTTT
TRBV5-4	-	TRBJ2-2	-	CASDKGPGTGELFF	TGTGCCAGCGATAAGGGGCCAGGGACCGGGGAGCTGTTTTTT
TRBV7-9	TRBD2	TRBJ2-7	many	CASSDSSGYEQYF	TGTGCCAGCAGCGACTCTAGCGGCTACGAGCAGTACTTC
TRBV7-9	-	TRBJ1-1	few	CASSSLRGSEAFF	TGTGCCAGCAGCAGCTTGCGGGGATCTGAAGCTTTCTTT
TRBV28	-	TRBJ1-2	many	CASSLRGSNYGYTF	TGTGCCAGCAGTCTAAGGGGTTCTAACTATGGCTACACCTTC
TRBV2	TRBD1	TRBJ2-7	few	CASKRDRGISYEQYF	TGTGCCAGCAAACGGGACAGGGGGATCTCCTACGAGCAGTACTTC
TRBV7-2	TRBD2	TRBJ2-7	many	CASSLERGLAGEGVPYEQYF	TGTGCCAGCAGCTTAGAAAGGGGACTAGCGGGAGAAGGTGTACCCTACGAGCAGTACTTC
TRBV7-3	TRBD1	TRBJ2-7	few	CASSLGGTGAYEQYF	TGTGCCAGCAGCTTAGGCGGGACAGGGGCCTACGAGCAGTACTTC
TRBV5-5	-	TRBJ1-2	-	CASSPGTRGGYGYTF	TGTGCCAGCAGCCCCGGGACCCGGGGGGGGTATGGCTACACCTTC
TRBV19	-	TRBJ1-1	-	CASNTGYTEAFF	TGTGCCAGTAATACAGGCTACACTGAAGCTTTCTTT
TRBV4-1	TRBD1	TRBJ1-2	few	CASSQDIGQGTYGYTF	TGCGCCAGCAGCCAAGATATTGGACAGGGGACCTATGGCTACACCTTC
TRBV27	-	TRBJ1-2	-	CASSFGGSRNYGYTF	TGTGCCAGCAGTTTTGGGGGATCAAGGAACTATGGCTACACCTTC
TRBV27	-	TRBJ2-1	few	CASSFRTFRDEQFF	TGTGCCAGCAGTTTTCGGACCTTCCGCGATGAGCAGTTCTTC
TRBV7-3	TRBD2	TRBJ2-3	many	CASSLGALAGATDTQYF	TGTGCCAGCAGCTTAGGCGCTTTAGCGGGAGCAACAGATACGCAGTATTTT
TRBV6-2/TRBV6-3	-	TRBJ2-7	many	CASRTPSVSYEQYF	TGTGCCAGCAGAACGCCCTCCGTCTCCTACGAGCAGTACTTC
TRBV2	-	TRBJ2-7	few	CASMGRVNEQYF	TGTGCCAGCATGGGGCGCGTCAACGAGCAGTACTTC
TRBV19	-	TRBJ1-2	-	CASSSGGGNGYTF	TGTGCCAGCTCCTCTGGGGGGGGCAACGGCTACACCTTC
TRBV12-3/TRBV12-4	TRBD1	TRBJ1-4	many	CASSVTGGGEKLFF	TGTGCCAGCAGCGTGACAGGGGGCGGCGAAAAACTGTTTTTT
TRBV6-1	TRBD2	TRBJ2-1	many	CASSGWGGGAFNEQFF	TGTGCCAGCAGTGGGTGGGGCGGGGGGGCCTTCAATGAGCAGTTCTTC
TRBV7-8	TRBD2	TRBJ2-2	many	CASSPWTSGMAPNTGELFF	TGTGCCAGCAGCCCATGGACTAGCGGGATGGCTCCGAACACCGGGGAGCTGTTTTTT
TRBV5-6	TRBD2	TRBJ2-5	few	CASSSSGTSNGETQYF	TGTGCCAGCAGCTCGTCCGGGACTAGCAATGGAGAGACCCAGTACTTC
TRBV27	-	TRBJ1-2	-	CASSLSLTRNYGYTF	TGTGCCAGCAGTTTGTCCCTTACACGGAACTATGGCTACACCTTC
TRBV7-9	-	TRBJ1-2	-	CASSLDVVGYTF	TGTGCCAGCAGCTTAGACGTGGTGGGCTACACCTTC
TRBV27	TRBD1	TRBJ2-2	few	CASSPEDRVYTGELFF	TGTGCCAGCAGTCCAGAGGACAGGGTTTACACCGGGGAGCTGTTTTTT
TRBV20-1	-	TRBJ2-1	-	CSATTTRGKWNEQFF	TGCAGTGCGACGACGACTAGGGGAAAGTGGAATGAGCAGTTCTTC
TRBV10-3	-	TRBJ1-3	once	CAISESRRNGNTIYF	TGTGCCATCAGTGAGTCAAGACGAAATGGAAACACCATATATTTT